This T cell receptor (beta chain) was sequenced in a study of T-cell reconstitution after alpha-beta-depleted transplantation in children. Looked up from germline, CDR1 is MNHEY and CDR2 is SMNVEV (reference sequence). Trimming cost V 8 bases and J 3 bases; bases outside gene matches: 10. This CDR3 is built from 15 residues. It was with unique molecular identifiers that the TCRbeta library was prepared. In TCRdb, the PCR reads were re-called with MiXCR into one record per CDR3 protein. The data show 490,000 or so distinct CDR3 sequences, around 13% seen once. At least ten counts were recorded for this clonotype.

The clonotype originates from a human donor who donated a stem cell graft to a child with combined immunodeficiency. The specimen was PBMCs from the stem cell graft donor, collected from the stem cell graft. The J gene is TRBJ2-7, the V gene TRBV27, with 10 bases matching TRBD2. The CDR3 nucleotides read TGTGCCAGCTCCGTAGCGGGAGGAACCTTCTACGAGCAGTACTTC. It is translated as CASSVAGGTFYEQYF.